This entry lists 13 T cell receptor beta chains sequenced from one sample in a study of identical twins. TCRdb independently ran MiXCR on the 5' RACE reads; one entry per CDR3 protein. In the table there are fewer than 650,000 distinct CDR3 sequences, more than 9% of which are singletons. The sample also formed part of further work on yellow fever vaccine responses in identical twins.

The source material was PBMCs. All receptors come from a woman under 30 in good health.

The table lists this clonotype with a few counts. The chain joins TRBV7-3 to TRBJ2-1; 7 bases align to TRBD2. Germline values: CDR1 SGHTA, CDR2 FQGTGA. Trimming at V came to 6 bases and at J to 9 bases, leaving 5 bases not matched to a gene. The CDR3 is 12 residues long. CDR3 coding DNA: TGTGCCAGCAGTATGGCTAGCGGTGAGCAGTTCTTC. Translation: CASSMASGEQFF.

This clonotype was recorded a few times. This sequence joins TRBV4-2 and TRBJ2-7, with D unclear. Germline values: CDR1 LGHNA, CDR2 YNFKEQ. This CDR3 comprises 13 residues. V shed 1 base and J shed 2 bases, with 6 bases lying between them. The chain's CDR3 is CASSQGSAYEQYF. The CDR3 DNA reads as TGTGCCAGCAGCCAAGGGTCAGCCTACGAGCAGTACTTC.

The CDR3 loop reads CATSRATGFYEQYF. Written as DNA, the CDR3 is TGTGCCACCAGCAGAGCGACAGGATTCTACGAGCAGTACTTC. The rearrangement links TRBV15 to TRBJ2-7, with D tentatively TRBD1 (6 bases). Germline values: CDR1 LNHNV, CDR2 YYDKDF (reference sequence). This CDR3 is 14 amino acids long. V lost 1 base and J 3 bases, leaving 10 bases between the germline ends.

This clonotype was picked up a small number of times. CDR3: CASSLTGDQHF. The CDR3 DNA follows: TGTGCCAGCAGTTTGACAGGGGACCAGCATTTT. The chain couples TRBV12-3 or TRBV12-4 to TRBJ1-5, with 8 bases lining up with TRBD1. The CDR3 is made up of 11 amino acids. With V trimmed by 3 bases and J by 12 bases, 1 base remained unmatched.

This clonotype was detected many times. This chain uses TRBV7-2 with TRBJ1-1, with D hard to call. Germline CDR1 reads SGHTA; CDR2 reads FQGNSA. Trimming cost V 5 bases and J 4 bases, with 11 bases left between them. The CDR3 runs to 13 residues. This CDR3 is CASSPLKVTEAFF. The CDR3 DNA sequence: TGTGCCAGCAGCCCCCTAAAGGTCACTGAAGCTTTCTTT.

This clonotype was recorded many times. The chain carries TRBV5-1 and TRBJ1-5; D is possibly TRBD1 (5 bases). The germline gives CDR1 SGHRS, CDR2 YFSETQ. V was clipped by 3 bases and J by 2 bases, with 9 bases between them. The CDR3 spans 14 residues. The CDR3 region has the DNA TGCGCCAGCAGCTCCTCGGGGGGCAATCAGCCCCAGCATTTT. Translation gives CASSSSGGNQPQHF. The variable domain in full, completed from reference TRBV5-1 and TRBJ1-5, reads KAGVTQTPRYLIKTRGQQVTLSCSPISGHRSVSWYQQTPGQGLQFLFEYFSETQRNKGNFPGRFSGRQFSNSRSEMNVSTLELGDSALYLCASSSSGGNQPQHFGDGTRLSIL.

This clonotype occurred a few times. The gene calls are TRBV7-8 and TRBJ2-7, with 12 bases that match TRBD2. This CDR3 comprises 18 residues. V shed 2 bases, J shed 5 bases, and the junction held 13 bases outside the gene matches. CDR1 SGHVS and CDR2 FQNEAQ come from the germline V gene. The CDR3: CASSLFPKTSGRFHEQYF. The CDR3 DNA is TGTGCCAGCAGCTTATTCCCCAAGACTAGCGGGAGATTCCACGAGCAGTACTTC.

The chain links TRBV20-1 to TRBJ2-2; D tentatively fits TRBD1 or TRBD2 (5 bases each). The CDR3 spans 18 residues. The germline V gene has CDR1 DFQATT and CDR2 SNEGSKA (reference sequence). V dropped 6 bases and J dropped 2 bases, with 25 bases sitting between them. As DNA, the CDR3 is TGCAGTGCCGTAGAGAACTCGGGACCGGGGTCAAACACCGGGGAGCTGTTTTTT. Protein sequence: CSAVENSGPGSNTGELFF.

A single count supports this clonotype. As DNA, the CDR3 is TGCGCCAGCAGTGAGTCGATCCCTAGCTCCTACAATGAGCAGTTCTTC. Translating it yields CASSESIPSSYNEQFF. This rearrangement joins TRBV10-1 to TRBJ2-1; no reliable D call. Trimming removed 0 bases from V and 0 bases from J, with 9 bases in between. The CDR3 sequence is 16 residues long. The germline V gene has CDR1 WNHNN and CDR2 SYGVQD (reference sequence).

This clonotype was detected only a few times. The V gene is TRBV7-2, the J gene TRBJ2-2, with D hard to call. The CDR3 loop spans 14 amino acids. V was shortened by 1 base and J by 4 bases, with 7 bases between the two germline ends. Germline assignment: CDR1 SGHTA and CDR2 FQGNSA. The CDR3 protein is CASSLVHLTGELFF. The DNA of the CDR3 is TGTGCCAGCAGCTTAGTCCACCTCACCGGGGAGCTGTTTTTT.

The chain joins TRBV6-1 to TRBJ1-5; TRBD1 is a possible D gene (5 bases). V lost 6 bases and J 4 bases, leaving 13 bases between the germline ends. Germline-derived CDR1 and CDR2 are MNHNS and SASEGT. This CDR3 comprises 14 residues. CDR3 residues: CASRRGRDNQPQHF. CDR3 in DNA: TGTGCCAGCAGACGGGGCAGGGATAATCAGCCCCAGCATTTT.

This clonotype came up a few times. This chain uses TRBV20-1 with TRBJ2-7; D is unclear. Trimming removed 5 bases from V and 6 bases from J, with 14 bases in between. The CDR3 covers 12 residues. The germline gives CDR1 DFQATT, CDR2 SNEGSKA (reference sequence). CDR3 nucleotide sequence: TGCAGTGCTCGACCTAGGGAATTCGAGCAGTACTTC. This sequence encodes CSARPREFEQYF.

This clonotype was counted a few times. The rearrangement uses TRBV5-1 and TRBJ2-5, with TRBD2 as a possible D gene (6 bases). Deletions cut 2 bases from V and 2 bases from J, with 13 bases between. The CDR3 is 15 residues long. Per germline, CDR1 SGHRS and CDR2 YFSETQ. The CDR3, as DNA: TGCGCCAGCAGCTTTACGGGGAGGTCTCAAGAGACCCAGTACTTC. This codes for CASSFTGRSQETQYF.